A selection of T cell receptor beta chains follows, all from one sample in a study of cytotoxic CD8 clonotypes in ibrutinib-treated CLL. TCRdb's table, derived via immunoSEQ multiplex PCR, lists solely in-frame clones and lacks some. This table has approximately 340,000 clones, around 66% appearing once. The sample was PBMCs, taken after 36 months of ibrutinib treatment. The receptors here all came from a human donor with chronic lymphocytic leukemia. The CDR3 runs from the conserved cysteine through the conserved F or W. The D gene is left open where the match is weak. Rows may omit the clone size; those that give it use once, few, many or a size class.

>TRBD1|.|TRBV18|TRBJ1-3
TGTGCCAGCTCACGACAGGGTAGTTCGGGAAACACCATATATTTT
CASSRQGSSGNTIYF
>.|.|TRBV7-6|TRBJ2-5
TGTGCCAGCAGCTTAGGGGGTGGGGGGACCCAGTACTTC
CASSLGGGGTQYF
>.|few|TRBV11-2|TRBJ2-7
TGTGCCAGCAGCGTCATCGGATCTGCCTACGAGCAGTACTTC
CASSVIGSAYEQYF
>.|.|TRBV7-3|TRBJ2-3
TGTGCCAGCAGCTTATCCGGACACACAGATACGCAGTATTTT
CASSLSGHTDTQYF
>.|.|TRBV28|TRBJ2-1
TGTGCCAGCAGTTTACCGGGAGCAGAGGATGAGCAGTTCTTC
CASSLPGAEDEQFF
>.|.|TRBV5-1|TRBJ2-2
TGCGCCAGCAGCTTGGCCAGGGGAAACGGGGAGCTGTTTTTT
CASSLARGNGELFF
>.|.|TRBV9|TRBJ2-7
TGTGCCAGCAGCGTAGGGCCCAGGGGCACCTACGAGCAGTACTTC
CASSVGPRGTYEQYF
>.|.|TRBV7-2|TRBJ2-7
TGTGCCAGCAGCCCCAGGGGGGGGCCCTACGAGCAGTACTTC
CASSPRGGPYEQYF
>.|few|TRBV28|TRBJ2-7
TGTGCCAGCAGTTTTGCCCCCAGACTAGAAAGCTACGAGCAGTACTTC
CASSFAPRLESYEQYF
>TRBD2|.|TRBV5-1|TRBJ2-3
TGCGCCAGCAGCTCAACTAGCGGGCCCGCAGATACGCAGTATTTT
CASSSTSGPADTQYF
>.|.|TRBV5-1|TRBJ2-6
TGCGCCAGCAGCTTGGGACAGCTCTCTGGGGCCAACGTCCTGACTTTC
CASSLGQLSGANVLTF
>.|.|TRBV7-2|TRBJ2-1
TGTGCCAGCAGCTTTGGGCAGGGCTCCTACAATGAGCAGTTCTTC
CASSFGQGSYNEQFF
>.|.|TRBV4-1|TRBJ2-7
TGCGCCAGCAGCCTCCGGGCCGGGACAGCGAGTGACGGGGGGGCTTACGAGCAGTACTTC
CASSLRAGTASDGGAYEQYF